This TCR beta chain stems from a study of blood T cell repertoires in COVID-19. CDR1 and CDR2 (germline): KGHSH, LQKENI. CDR3 length equals 14 residues. V gave up 4 bases and J gave up 4 bases, with 13 bases separating them. Enrolment of Seattle patients took place during active infection, and they were followed longitudinally. Profiling relied on immunoSEQ multiplex PCR, and the TCRdb table lists in-frame clones only, not all of them. The data show roughly 280,000 clones, with approximately 86% seen just once and roughly 4.9% held by the top ten. The genes are TRBV18 and TRBJ1-2; D not resolved. The clonotype originates from a woman aged 60-75 years with COVID-19, enrolled during active disease. The sequenced sample consisted of peripheral blood. As DNA, the CDR3 is TGTGCCAGCTCACTGGGAGTGGACGCCTATGGCTACACCTTC. Amino acid sequence: CASSLGVDAYGYTF.